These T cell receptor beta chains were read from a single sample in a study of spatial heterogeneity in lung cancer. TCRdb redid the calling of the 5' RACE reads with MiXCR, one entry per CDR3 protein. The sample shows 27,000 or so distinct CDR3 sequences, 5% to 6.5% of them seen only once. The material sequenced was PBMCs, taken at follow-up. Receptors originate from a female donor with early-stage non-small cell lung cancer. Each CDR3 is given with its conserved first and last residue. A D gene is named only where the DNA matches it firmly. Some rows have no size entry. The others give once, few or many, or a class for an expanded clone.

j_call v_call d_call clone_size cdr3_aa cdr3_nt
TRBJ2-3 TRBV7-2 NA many CASSYFRDTQYF TGTGCCAGCAGCTACTTTAGGGATACGCAGTATTTT
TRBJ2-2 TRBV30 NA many CAWRPGLNTGELFF TGTGCCTGGAGGCCCGGTCTTAACACCGGGGAGCTGTTTTTT
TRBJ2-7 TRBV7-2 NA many CASSLGRYEQYF TGTGCCAGCAGCTTAGGAAGGTACGAGCAGTACTTC
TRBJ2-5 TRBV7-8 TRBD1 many CASSLVRTGGRSGETQYF TGTGCCAGCAGCTTAGTAAGAACAGGGGGCCGCTCAGGAGAGACCCAGTACTTC
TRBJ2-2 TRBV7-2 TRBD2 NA CASSLDPAGTSGVTGELFF TGTGCCAGCAGCTTAGATCCCGCCGGGACTAGCGGGGTCACCGGGGAGCTGTTTTTT
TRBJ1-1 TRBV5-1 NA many CASSYGTEAFF TGCGCCAGCAGCTATGGGACTGAAGCTTTCTTT
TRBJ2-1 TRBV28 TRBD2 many CASSYPGLAAYNEQFF TGTGCCAGCAGTTACCCTGGACTAGCGGCATACAATGAGCAGTTCTTC
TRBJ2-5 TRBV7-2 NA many CASSSTQGPQETQYF TGTGCCAGCAGCTCTACACAGGGCCCTCAAGAGACCCAGTACTTC
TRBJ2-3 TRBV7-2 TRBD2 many CASSLAGMASGASTDTQYF TGTGCCAGCAGCTTAGCGGGAATGGCTAGCGGGGCTAGCACAGATACGCAGTATTTT
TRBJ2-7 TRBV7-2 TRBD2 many CASSSDTSGYYEQYF TGTGCCAGCAGCTCCGACACTAGCGGTTACTACGAGCAGTACTTC
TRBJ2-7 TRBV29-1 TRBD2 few CSGTSGKYSEQYF TGCAGCGGGACTAGCGGGAAGTATAGCGAGCAGTACTTC
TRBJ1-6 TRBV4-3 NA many CASSQDLTGTGSPLHF TGCGCCAGCAGCCAAGATCTCACAGGGACGGGATCACCCCTCCACTTT
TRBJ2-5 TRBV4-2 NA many CASSQARGADETQYF TGTGCCAGCAGCCAAGCCCGAGGGGCCGACGAGACCCAGTACTTC
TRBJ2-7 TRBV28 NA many CASRMGQNYEQYF TGTGCCAGCAGGATGGGACAAAACTACGAGCAGTACTTC
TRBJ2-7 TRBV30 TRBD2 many CAWSHGRANEQYF TGTGCCTGGAGCCACGGGAGGGCGAACGAGCAGTACTTC
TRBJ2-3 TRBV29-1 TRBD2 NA CSVAASGGGTDTQYF TGCAGCGTTGCGGCGAGCGGGGGTGGCACAGATACGCAGTATTTT
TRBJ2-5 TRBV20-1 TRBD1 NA CSARIAQGASQETQYF TGCAGTGCTAGAATCGCACAGGGGGCTTCCCAAGAGACCCAGTACTTC
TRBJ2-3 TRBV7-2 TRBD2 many CASSPSGTSGRHTQYF TGTGCCAGCAGCCCATCCGGGACTAGCGGGAGACATACGCAGTATTTT
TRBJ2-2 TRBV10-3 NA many CAISVQDRNTGELFF TGTGCCATCAGTGTCCAGGACAGGAACACCGGGGAGCTGTTTTTT
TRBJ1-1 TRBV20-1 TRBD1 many CSARAEDRGEAFF TGCAGTGCTCGTGCGGAGGACAGGGGTGAAGCTTTCTTT
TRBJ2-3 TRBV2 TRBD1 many CASSVVGTGGADTQYF TGTGCCAGCAGTGTTGTAGGGACAGGGGGCGCAGATACGCAGTATTTT
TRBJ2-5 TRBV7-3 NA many CASTPGQETQYF TGTGCCAGCACCCCCGGCCAAGAGACCCAGTACTTC
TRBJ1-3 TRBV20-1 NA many CSARDYSKPNTIYF TGCAGTGCTAGAGATTATTCCAAGCCGAACACCATATATTTT
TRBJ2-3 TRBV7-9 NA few CASSPGGGPDTQYF TGTGCCAGCAGCCCCGGAGGGGGACCAGATACGCAGTATTTT
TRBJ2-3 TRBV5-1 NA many CASSLRAGSTDTQYF TGCGCCAGCAGCTTGCGAGCGGGTAGCACAGATACGCAGTATTTT
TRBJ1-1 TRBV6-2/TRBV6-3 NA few CASSNDKGVTLTNTEAFF TGTGCCAGCAGCAACGACAAGGGGGTAACATTAACGAACACTGAAGCTTTCTTT
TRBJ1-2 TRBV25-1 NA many CASSEWEEGGYTF TGTGCCAGCAGTGAATGGGAGGAAGGTGGCTACACCTTC
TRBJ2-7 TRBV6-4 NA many CASRPQSGYEQYF TGTGCCAGCAGGCCCCAATCAGGCTACGAGCAGTACTTC
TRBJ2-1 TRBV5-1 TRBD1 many CASSAGQGAWNEQFF TGCGCCAGCAGCGCGGGACAGGGGGCGTGGAATGAGCAGTTCTTC
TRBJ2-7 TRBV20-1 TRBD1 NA CSARDRGRYEQYF TGCAGTGCTAGAGACAGGGGGCGCTACGAGCAGTACTTC
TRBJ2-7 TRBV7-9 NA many CASSRGDEQYF TGTGCCAGCAGCCGAGGGGACGAGCAGTACTTC
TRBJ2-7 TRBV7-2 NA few CASSLAHEQYF TGTGCCAGCAGCTTAGCTCACGAGCAGTACTTC